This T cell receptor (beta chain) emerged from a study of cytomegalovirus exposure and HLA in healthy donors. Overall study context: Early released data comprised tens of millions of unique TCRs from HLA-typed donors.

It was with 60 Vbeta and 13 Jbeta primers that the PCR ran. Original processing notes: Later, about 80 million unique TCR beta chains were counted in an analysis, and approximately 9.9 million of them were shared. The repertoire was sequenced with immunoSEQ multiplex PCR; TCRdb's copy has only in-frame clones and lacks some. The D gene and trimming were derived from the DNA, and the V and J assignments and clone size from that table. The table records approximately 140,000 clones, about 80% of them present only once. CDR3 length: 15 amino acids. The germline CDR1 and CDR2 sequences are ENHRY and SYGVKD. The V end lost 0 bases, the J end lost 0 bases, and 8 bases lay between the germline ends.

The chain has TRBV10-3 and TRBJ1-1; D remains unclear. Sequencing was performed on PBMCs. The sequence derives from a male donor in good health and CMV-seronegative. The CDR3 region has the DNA TGTGCCATCAGTGAGTCGATAGTCATGAACACTGAAGCTTTCTTT. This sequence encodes CAISESIVMNTEAFF.